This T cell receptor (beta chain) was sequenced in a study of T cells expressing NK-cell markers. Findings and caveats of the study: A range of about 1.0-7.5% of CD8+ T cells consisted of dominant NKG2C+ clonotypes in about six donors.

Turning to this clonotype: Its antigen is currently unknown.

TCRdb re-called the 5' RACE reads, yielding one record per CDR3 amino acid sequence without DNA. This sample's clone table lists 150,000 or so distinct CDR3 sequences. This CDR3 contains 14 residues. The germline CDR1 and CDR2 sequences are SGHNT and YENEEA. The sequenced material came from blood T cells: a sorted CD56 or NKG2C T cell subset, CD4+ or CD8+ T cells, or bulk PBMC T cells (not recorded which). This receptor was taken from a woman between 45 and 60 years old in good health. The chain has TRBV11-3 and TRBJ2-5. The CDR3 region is CASSFYMSQETQYF. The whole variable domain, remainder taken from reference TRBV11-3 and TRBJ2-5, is EAGVVQSPRYKIIEKKQPVAFWCNPISGHNTLYWYLQNLGQGPELLIRYENEEAVDDSQLPKDRFSAERLKGVDSTLKIQPAELGDSAVYLCASSFYMSQETQYFGPGTRLLVL.